The 22 T cell receptor beta chains below all came from one sample that was sequenced in a study of blood T cell repertoires in COVID-19. Sequencing was performed with immunoSEQ multiplex PCR; in TCRdb, only in-frame clones are kept and a portion is missing. The table records 200,000 to 250,000 clones, over 75% of them present only once. The sequenced sample was PBMCs or T cells enriched from blood (not recorded which). The source of these receptors is a woman aged 25 to 39 who had been exposed to COVID-19.

V gene TRBV30 combines with J gene TRBJ1-6; possibly TRBD1 for D (6 bases). The CDR3 runs to 13 residues. CDR1 is GTSNPN, CDR2 SVGIG, per germline (reference sequence). Trimming shortened V by 5 bases and J by 9 bases, and 14 bases separated the two germline ends. This chain's CDR3 is CAWSQGFTSPLHF. The CDR3 DNA reads as TGTGCCTGGTCACAGGGTTTCACTTCACCCCTCCACTTT.

This clone was detected once. This chain uses TRBV5-6 with TRBJ2-7; 9 bases line up with TRBD2. Per germline, CDR1 SGHDT and CDR2 YYEEEE. The CDR3 is made up of 16 amino acids. The V gene end was trimmed by 4 bases and the J gene end by 0 bases; junction bases not matched to a gene: 8. The CDR3 loop reads CASSPPWREGSYEQYF. CDR3 coding DNA: TGTGCCAGCAGCCCCCCCTGGCGGGAGGGCTCCTACGAGCAGTACTTC.

V and J are TRBV28 and TRBJ2-3; no clear D. This CDR3 comprises 15 residues. CDR1 MDHEN and CDR2 SYDVKM come from the germline V gene. V was pared by 7 bases and J by 1 base, with 15 bases between. CDR3 in amino acids: CASKRSLRGTDTQYF. The CDR3 region has the DNA TGTGCCAGCAAACGATCCCTTCGGGGCACAGATACGCAGTATTTT.

The J gene is TRBJ2-7, the V gene TRBV29-1; TRBD2 matches at 9 bases. V gave up 7 bases and J gave up 1 base; unmatched junction bases: 11. This CDR3 has 15 residues. Germline CDR1 and CDR2: SQVTM and ANQGSEA. This CDR3 is CSAAAVAGVSYEQYF. In DNA, the CDR3 is TGCAGCGCCGCAGCTGTAGCGGGAGTGTCCTACGAGCAGTACTTC.

On this clone: Other nucleotide sequences from this sample produce the same CDR3. V and J are TRBV27 and TRBJ1-2; TRBD1 is a possible D gene (5 bases). V gave up 2 bases and J gave up 2 bases, with 6 bases separating them. In germline, CDR1 is MNHEY, CDR2 SMNVEV (reference sequence). The CDR3 totals 13 residues. The CDR3 sequence: CASSLQGNYGYTF. The DNA of the CDR3 is TGTGCCAGCAGTTTACAGGGAAACTATGGCTACACCTTC.

The CDR3 nucleotides are TGTGCCACCAGCAGGAGTAATCCGGGAGACGTCACTGAAAAACTGTTTTTT. Translated, it gives CATSRSNPGDVTEKLFF. The rearrangement uses TRBV15 and TRBJ1-4; unclear D gene. The ends were cut back, 3 bases at V and 7 bases at J, with 21 bases in the middle. The CDR3 loop spans 17 amino acids. CDR1 and CDR2 (germline): LNHNV, YYDKDF (reference sequence).

This clone was seen once. V is TRBV5-4 and J is TRBJ2-3; 12 bases map to TRBD2. V lost 4 bases to trimming and J lost 6 bases; unmatched junction nucleotides: 12. CDR3 length: 17 residues. The germline V gene has CDR1 SGHNT and CDR2 YYREEE (reference sequence). CDR3 sequence (DNA): TGTGCCAGCAGCCCCCGGACTAGCGGGAAGGCCCTGGATACGCAGTATTTT. Translation gives CASSPRTSGKALDTQYF.

This chain joins TRBV5-1 and TRBJ2-2, with TRBD1 matching over 8 bases. The germline CDR1 and CDR2 sequences are SGHRS and YFSETQ. The CDR3 is 15 amino acids. Germline trimming cut 4 bases from V and 4 bases from J; bases unmatched to any gene: 6. CDR3 nucleotide sequence: TGCGCCAGCAGCCCGGGACAGGTGATCACCGGGGAGCTGTTTTTT. Its protein is CASSPGQVITGELFF.

V gene TRBV3-1 (or the pseudogene TRBV3-2) combines with J gene TRBJ2-1; 8 bases align to TRBD2. The trim removed 4 bases at V and 7 bases at J, leaving 6 bases unmatched. The CDR3 loop spans 14 amino acids. CDR1 LGHDT and CDR2 YNNKEL come from the germline V gene (reference sequence). The CDR3 loop reads CASSPSGGRNEQFF. DNA of the CDR3: TGTGCCAGCAGCCCCTCGGGGGGGAGGAATGAGCAGTTCTTC.

The chain employs TRBV27 and TRBJ2-1; D perhaps matches TRBD1 (5 bases). Between the trimmed V and J ends, which lost 0 bases and 9 bases, there was a span of 12 bases. There are 14 residues in the CDR3. Germline CDR1 is MNHEY and CDR2 is SMNVEV (reference sequence). The CDR3 DNA is TGTGCCAGCAGTTTATCTTCTGGGGCGAGTGAGCAGTTCTTC. Residues: CASSLSSGASEQFF.

This chain joins TRBV10-2 and TRBJ1-2; D unclear. CDR3 length: 14 residues. CDR1 and CDR2 (germline): WSHSY, SAAADI. V was cut by 3 bases and J by 4 bases, with 12 bases left in between. CDR3 nucleotides: TGCGCCAGCAGTGATCAAAGGAGTCGCTATGGCTACACCTTC. This codes for CASSDQRSRYGYTF.

The chain couples TRBV28 to TRBJ1-5; the D gene is possibly TRBD1 (6 bases). The CDR3 consists of 16 residues. CDR1 and CDR2 (germline): MDHEN, SYDVKM. Trimming took off 5 bases at V and 4 bases at J, with 18 bases between the two ends. The CDR3 region is CASSRIQGMGNQPQHF. CDR3 nucleotides: TGTGCCAGCAGTAGAATACAGGGTATGGGGAATCAGCCCCAGCATTTT.

The chain carries TRBV4-1 and TRBJ1-1, with D unclear. CDR1 is MGHRA and CDR2 is YSYEKL in the germline V gene. This CDR3 has 14 amino acids. V was cut by 1 base and J by 2 bases, with 8 bases left in between. CDR3 in DNA: TGCGCCAGCAGCCAAGGGGCAGAAAACACTGAAGCTTTCTTT. It yields the protein CASSQGAENTEAFF.

For this clone: The junction does not match germline at one end; this may be a read error. J is TRBJ2-3 and V is TRBV30; 14 positions agree with TRBD2. The CDR3 has 15 residues. Germline CDR1 GTSNPN, CDR2 SVGIG (reference sequence). As DNA, the CDR3 is TGTGCCTGGGGCGGGACTAGCGGGAGCAGAGATACGCAGTATTTT. This codes for CAWGGTSGSRDTQYF.

The V and J genes are TRBV28 and TRBJ1-5; D might be TRBD1 (6 bases). From germline, CDR1 is MDHEN and CDR2 SYDVKM. V was trimmed by 5 bases and J by 3 bases, leaving 20 bases between them. The CDR3 has 17 residues. The CDR3 region has the DNA TGTGCCAGCAGTGGACCAGGGGAGAACACCTACAATCAGCCCCAGCATTTT. It specifies CASSGPGENTYNQPQHF.

The chain joins TRBV7-6 to TRBJ1-3; 9 nucleotides match TRBD1. CDR3 length equals 19 residues. Germline values: CDR1 SGHVS, CDR2 FNYEAQ. The V segment lost 3 bases and the J segment 0 bases; nucleotides outside the gene matches: 12. CDR3 DNA: TGTGCCAGCAGCTTGTTACCACAGGGGGCCTTAAACTCTGGAAACACCATATATTTT. Protein product: CASSLLPQGALNSGNTIYF.

In its sample, this clone was seen many times. CDR3 sequence (DNA): TGTGCCAGCAGCTTGGGAGCGGGATCTAGGGATGAGCAGTTCTTC. It encodes CASSLGAGSRDEQFF. The rearrangement joins TRBV5-5 to TRBJ2-1, with 7 bases matching TRBD2. V shed 0 bases and J 8 bases; nucleotides not matched to a gene: 8. Looked up from germline, CDR1 is SGHKS and CDR2 is YYEKEE (reference sequence). This CDR3 spans 15 amino acids. Complete variable domain (other parts from reference TRBV5-5 and TRBJ2-1): DAGVTQSPTHLIKTRGQQVTLRCSPISGHKSVSWYQQVLGQGPQFIFQYYEKEERGRGNFPDRFSARQFPNYSSELNVNALLLGDSALYLCASSLGAGSRDEQFFGPGTRLTVL.

The chain is built from TRBV28 and TRBJ1-4; the D is unclear. The germline gives CDR1 MDHEN, CDR2 SYDVKM. Trimming pared 2 bases from V and 8 bases from J, leaving 15 bases between. The length of the CDR3 is 15 residues. This CDR3 reads CASSLGGSPGEKLFF. CDR3 bases: TGTGCCAGCAGTTTAGGCGGGTCCCCCGGGGAAAAACTGTTTTTT.

This clone was counted between two and nine times. This chain connects TRBV5-1 to TRBJ1-2; the D gene is possibly TRBD1 (5 bases). The CDR3 is made up of 14 amino acids. The germline gives CDR1 SGHRS, CDR2 YFSETQ. Trimming removed 5 bases from V and 3 bases from J, with 14 bases in between. CDR3 amino acids: CASSWGEAHYGYTF. The DNA of the CDR3 is TGCGCCAGCAGTTGGGGCGAGGCGCACTATGGCTACACCTTC.

This chain joins TRBV28 and TRBJ1-1, with 9 bases aligning to TRBD1. This CDR3 contains 15 residues. Germline CDR1 MDHEN, CDR2 SYDVKM. After removal of 2 bases from V and 4 bases from J, the junction contained 5 bases not matched to a gene. The DNA of the CDR3 is TGTGCCAGCAGTTTACCCACAGGGGGCGGCACTGAAGCTTTCTTT. Translation gives CASSLPTGGGTEAFF.

The rearrangement uses TRBV28 and TRBJ2-2, with a weak D call TRBD1 (5 bases). Germline assignment: CDR1 MDHEN and CDR2 SYDVKM. Trimming stripped 5 bases from V and 6 bases from J, with 13 bases between. CDR3 size: 14 residues. Written as DNA, the CDR3 is TGTGCCAGCAGTCCCTCCCTCAGGGCCGGGGAGCTGTTTTTT. Translating it yields CASSPSLRAGELFF.

The rearrangement joins TRBV11-3 to TRBJ2-2, with D perhaps TRBD1 (6 bases). Between the trimmed V and J ends, which lost 1 base and 6 bases, there was a span of 6 bases. The CDR3 contains 13 residues. Germline loops: CDR1 SGHNT, CDR2 YENEEA. In DNA form, the CDR3 reads TGTGCCAGCAGCTTAGCAGGGGCCGGGGAGCTGTTTTTT. Its translation: CASSLAGAGELFF.